This is a list of T cell receptor beta chains from one sample in a study of shared clonotypes between healthy human individuals. The data were produced by immunoSEQ multiplex PCR, yet TCRdb's version contains in-frame clones alone and is incomplete. Here the sample spans about 1 million clones, 65% to 75% being singletons. Sequencing input: memory CD4+ T cells sorted from blood. The receptors derive from a man between 18 and 35 years old in good health. The CDR3 runs from the conserved cysteine through the conserved F or W. The order of the fields is clone size, CDR3 length, V gene, J gene, D gene, CDR3 protein, CDR3 DNA. A D gene is named only where the DNA matches it firmly. The size entry is marked missing in some rows and otherwise reads once, few, many or a size class.

NA	13	TRBV6-1	TRBJ1-1	TRBD1	CASSETLDREAFF	TGTGCCAGCAGTGAAACGTTGGACAGGGAAGCTTTCTTT
NA	16	TRBV7-9	TRBJ2-3	TRBD2	CASSPRTRVQTDTQYF	TGTGCCAGCAGCCCGAGGACTAGGGTACAAACAGATACGCAGTATTTT
NA	14	TRBV25-1	TRBJ1-5	NA	CASSEPGNTQPQHF	TGTGCCAGCAGTGAGCCAGGGAACACTCAGCCCCAGCATTTT
NA	15	TRBV11-2	TRBJ2-5	NA	CASSLLLGGEKTQYF	TGTGCCAGCAGCTTATTGCTCGGGGGCGAAAAGACCCAGTACTTC
NA	14	TRBV15	TRBJ2-1	NA	CATRGSGTGREQFF	TGTGCCACCAGGGGGTCGGGGACGGGGCGTGAGCAGTTCTTC
NA	13	TRBV13	TRBJ2-7	NA	CASSLDAFSEQYF	TGTGCCAGCAGCTTAGATGCGTTTTCCGAGCAGTACTTC
NA	14	TRBV30	TRBJ1-5	NA	CAWSVLERNQPQHF	TGTGCCTGGAGTGTACTCGAGAGAAATCAGCCCCAGCATTTT
NA	14	TRBV5-1	TRBJ1-1	TRBD1	CASSRTGGNTEAFF	TGCGCCAGCAGCCGGACAGGGGGGAACACTGAAGCTTTCTTT
few	13	TRBV7-8	TRBJ1-4	NA	CASSLAINEKLFF	TGTGCCAGCAGCTTAGCGATTAATGAAAAACTGTTTTTT
NA	15	TRBV28	TRBJ1-5	NA	CASSIRDQAIQPQHF	TGTGCCAGCAGTATACGAGACCAGGCTATTCAGCCCCAGCATTTT
few	14	TRBV7-9	TRBJ1-2	NA	CASSLDDTHYGYTF	TGTGCCAGCAGCTTAGACGACACGCACTATGGCTACACCTTC
NA	13	TRBV27	TRBJ1-1	NA	CASSLGGNTEAFF	TGTGCCAGCAGTTTAGGGGGGAACACTGAAGCTTTCTTT
NA	14	TRBV5-1	TRBJ1-1	TRBD1	CASSWDRVDTEAFF	TGCGCCAGCAGCTGGGACAGGGTGGACACTGAAGCTTTCTTT
NA	15	TRBV5-1	TRBJ2-1	NA	CASSLDGGRVNEQFF	TGCGCCAGCAGCTTGGATGGGGGCCGGGTCAATGAGCAGTTCTTC
NA	13	TRBV28	TRBJ2-1	NA	CASSLRWGNEQFF	TGTGCCAGCAGTTTAAGATGGGGCAATGAGCAGTTCTTC
NA	14	TRBV6-4	TRBJ1-1	NA	CASSDRLDGGRAFF	TGTGCCAGCAGTGACAGGTTGGACGGTGGGAGGGCTTTCTTT
few	16	TRBV30	TRBJ1-3	TRBD1	CAWRMGDRGPGNTIYF	TGTGCCTGGAGGATGGGGGACAGGGGGCCTGGAAACACCATATATTTT
NA	13	TRBV6-1	TRBJ1-5	NA	CASSEALRQPQHF	TGTGCCAGCAGTGAAGCGCTCCGGCAGCCCCAGCATTTT
NA	17	TRBV13	TRBJ2-1	NA	CASSRQSGRGPYNEQFF	TGTGCCAGCAGCAGACAATCGGGGAGGGGGCCCTACAATGAGCAGTTCTTC
many	13	TRBV10-2	TRBJ2-5	NA	CASSESGRGTQYF	TGCGCCAGCAGTGAGTCCGGACGGGGGACCCAGTACTTC
NA	17	TRBV27	TRBJ1-5	TRBD1	CASSPQGQGGSNQPQHF	TGTGCCAGCAGTCCCCAAGGACAGGGGGGGAGCAATCAGCCCCAGCATTTT
NA	14	TRBV4-3	TRBJ2-1	NA	CASSQGASYNEQFF	TGCGCCAGCAGCCAAGGCGCCAGTTACAATGAGCAGTTCTTC
NA	18	TRBV5-1	TRBJ2-2	TRBD1	CASSLEGQGSYYTGELFF	TGCGCCAGCAGCTTGGAGGGACAGGGATCTTATTACACCGGGGAGCTGTTTTTT
few	12	TRBV27	TRBJ1-6	TRBD1	CASRDRVTPLHF	TGTGCCAGCAGGGACAGGGTCACACCCCTCCACTTT
NA	16	TRBV2	TRBJ2-1	TRBD2	CASRVRGGSSYNEQFF	TGTGCCAGCCGTGTCCGGGGCGGGAGTTCCTACAATGAGCAGTTCTTC
NA	17	TRBV6-1	TRBJ1-5	TRBD1	CASSETGWGVSNQPQHF	TGTGCCAGCAGTGAGACAGGGTGGGGTGTTAGCAATCAGCCCCAGCATTTT
NA	15	TRBV5-1	TRBJ1-2	NA	CASSLSGRGDYGYTF	TGCGCCAGCAGCTTGTCGGGCAGGGGTGACTATGGCTACACCTTC
NA	15	TRBV6-1	TRBJ1-1	NA	CASTRASTGTTEAFF	TGTGCCAGCACCCGAGCCTCCACAGGGACCACTGAAGCTTTCTTT
NA	14	TRBV7-9	TRBJ1-1	NA	CASSPPGVNTEAFF	TGTGCCAGCAGCCCCCCGGGCGTGAACACTGAAGCTTTCTTT
NA	15	TRBV5-1	TRBJ2-7	NA	CASSLDPAATYEQYF	TGCGCCAGCAGCTTGGATCCAGCGGCCACCTACGAGCAGTACTTC
NA	13	TRBV2	TRBJ1-1	NA	CASRGAGRTEAFF	TGTGCCAGCAGAGGGGCCGGGAGAACTGAAGCTTTCTTT
NA	14	TRBV18	TRBJ1-6	TRBD1	CASSMGTDNSPLHF	TGTGCCAGCTCCATGGGGACAGATAATTCACCCCTCCACTTT
NA	16	TRBV5-6	TRBJ2-7	TRBD2	CASSTLAGGTSYEQYF	TGTGCCAGCAGCACCCTAGCGGGGGGGACCTCCTACGAGCAGTACTTC
few	16	TRBV18	TRBJ1-3	NA	CASSRGLQLSGNTIYF	TGTGCCAGCTCACGGGGACTCCAACTCTCTGGAAACACCATATATTTT
once	15	TRBV15	TRBJ2-5	TRBD2	CATSRVGGGRETQYF	TGTGCCACCAGCAGAGTTGGCGGGGGAAGGGAGACCCAGTACTTC
few	13	TRBV2	TRBJ1-6	TRBD1	CASSGTVPSPLHF	TGTGCCAGCAGCGGGACAGTGCCGTCACCCCTCCACTTT
NA	14	TRBV11-2	TRBJ1-4	NA	CASTLDRAFEKLFF	TGTGCCAGCACCTTAGATAGGGCGTTTGAAAAACTGTTTTTT